One sample yielded the 10 T cell receptor beta chains listed below, sequenced in a study of T cells in Graves' hyperthyroidism and ophthalmopathy. RNA transcripts gave rise to amplified TCR beta CDR3 regions. An initial round of RT-PCR targeting the TCR CDR3 relied on the HTBI primer set. MiXCR, applied by TCRdb to the multiplex PCR reads, yields one record per CDR3 protein. The sample includes hundreds of thousands of distinct CDR3 sequences, about two fifths of them seen just once. The sample taken for sequencing was blood. Receptors were obtained from a man younger than 30 with Graves' hyperthyroidism.

This clonotype was found many times. The chain recombines TRBV15 with TRBJ1-5; 7 bases are a match to TRBD1. CDR3 size: 15 residues. Per the germline V gene, CDR1 is LNHNV and CDR2 is YYDKDF (reference sequence). J lost 4 bases, V lost 0 bases, and 3 bases had no gene match. CDR3 residues: CATSREDRMNQPQHF. The DNA of the CDR3 is TGTGCCACCAGCAGAGAGGACAGGATGAATCAGCCCCAGCATTTT.

Only a few counts were recorded for this clonotype. The chain links TRBV7-2 to TRBJ1-5; D is ambiguous. CDR1 is SGHTA, CDR2 FQGNSA, per germline. This CDR3 has 13 residues. V was clipped by 5 bases and J by 7 bases, with 12 bases between them. The CDR3 nucleotides read TGTGCCAGCAGCCCAGGCGTGGGCCAGCCCCAGCATTTT. This sequence encodes CASSPGVGQPQHF.

The J gene is TRBJ2-7, the V gene TRBV7-2; 7 bases fit TRBD2. The CDR3 has 15 residues. The germline V gene has CDR1 SGHTA and CDR2 FQGNSA. V lost 1 base to trimming and J lost 3 bases; unmatched junction nucleotides: 6. In DNA form, the CDR3 reads TGTGCCAGCAGCTTAGACCCTCGGACTAGCTACGAGCAGTACTTC. Translated, it gives CASSLDPRTSYEQYF. The whole variable domain, remainder taken from reference TRBV7-2 and TRBJ2-7, is GAGVSQSPSNKVTEKGKDVELRCDPISGHTALYWYRQSLGQGLEFLIYFQGNSAPDKSGLPSDRFSAERTGGSVSTLTIQRTQQEDSAVYLCASSLDPRTSYEQYFGPGTRLTVT.

This clonotype was seen many times. The chain links TRBV29-1 to TRBJ2-5; D is possibly TRBD1 (6 bases). In germline, CDR1 is SQVTM, CDR2 ANQGSEA. V was trimmed by 6 bases and J by 1 base, leaving 12 bases between them. The CDR3 totals 13 residues. CDR3 bases: TGCAGCGTGGAGGACAGTCTCCAAGAGACCCAGTACTTC. Translating gives CSVEDSLQETQYF.

The V gene is TRBV6-5, the J gene TRBJ1-1, with a tentative D call TRBD1 (5 bases). V was cut by 6 bases and J by 0 bases, with 11 bases left in between. Germline lookup yields CDR1 MNHEY and CDR2 SVGAGI. The CDR3 loop spans 14 amino acids. The CDR3 sequence is CASRMTAMNTEAFF. The CDR3 nucleotides are TGTGCCAGCAGGATGACAGCCATGAACACTGAAGCTTTCTTT.

This clonotype showed up many times. The rearrangement links TRBV25-1 to TRBJ1-4, with D hard to call. Germline V gene lookup returns CDR1 MGHDK and CDR2 SYGVNS. V lost 3 bases and J 3 bases, leaving 11 bases between the germline ends. The CDR3 covers 15 residues. The CDR3 DNA sequence: TGTGCCAGCAGTGACGAAGGGAAGGCTAATGAAAAACTGTTTTTT. The encoded protein is CASSDEGKANEKLFF.

In regard to this clonotype: It may be a read error: a sequence one base away is much more abundant. The chain employs TRBV7-2 and TRBJ1-2; D not resolved. Germline values: CDR1 SGHTA, CDR2 FQGNSA. CDR3 length: 13 residues. CDR3 in amino acids: CASGLELGYGYTF. The CDR3 DNA sequence: TGTGCCAGCGGCTTAGAGCTAGGCTATGGCTACACCTTC.

Worth noting for this clonotype: A clone one base away is much larger, so this may be a read error. CDR3 sequence (DNA): TGCAGTGCTGGAGAAGACAGGGACTTCTATGGCTACACCTTC. It translates to CSAGEDRDFYGYTF. The chain links TRBV20-1 to TRBJ1-2; 7 bases match TRBD1. Per germline, CDR1 DFQATT and CDR2 SNEGSKA (reference sequence). The CDR3 loop spans 14 amino acids.

The chain links TRBV5-1 to TRBJ1-3, with D perhaps matching TRBD1 (6 bases). There are 15 residues in the CDR3. Germline loops: CDR1 SGHRS, CDR2 YFSETQ. V lost 6 bases to trimming and J lost 0 bases, with 13 bases between them. The CDR3 reads CASTGGRNSGNTIYF. CDR3 bases: TGCGCCAGCACCGGGGGGCGGAACTCTGGAAACACCATATATTTT. Full variable domain (outside the CDR3, taken from reference TRBV5-1 and TRBJ1-3): KAGVTQTPRYLIKTRGQQVTLSCSPISGHRSVSWYQQTPGQGLQFLFEYFSETQRNKGNFPGRFSGRQFSNSRSEMNVSTLELGDSALYLCASTGGRNSGNTIYFGEGSWLTVV.

The CDR3 sequence is CASSLMGHSNEKLFF. The DNA of the CDR3 is TGTGCCAGCAGCTTAATGGGACATTCTAATGAAAAACTGTTTTTT. This chain connects TRBV7-2 to TRBJ1-4; D might be TRBD1 (6 bases). The V end was cut by 2 bases, the J end by 3 bases, with 10 bases between. Per germline, CDR1 SGHTA and CDR2 FQGNSA. This CDR3 has 15 amino acids.